The 8 T cell receptor beta chains reported below all come from one sample, sequenced in a study. In TCRdb, the 5' RACE reads were re-called with MiXCR into one record per CDR3 protein. In the table there are about 57,000 distinct CDR3 sequences, about 28% of which are singletons. Cells sorted as Tregs were CD4+, CD25+ and CD127-/low. The specimen was tumor-infiltrating Tregs sorted from the breast tumor. The receptors originated from a female donor with breast cancer.

This clonotype was seen ten or more times. This chain links TRBV4-2 with TRBJ2-5; the match to TRBD2 covers 10 bases. The CDR3 runs 16 residues. J gave up 5 bases and V 2 bases, and 8 bases lay outside the gene matches. The germline V gene has CDR1 LGHNA and CDR2 YNFKEQ. This CDR3 reads CASSQKSGRAGETQYF. In DNA, the CDR3 is TGTGCCAGCAGCCAAAAAAGCGGGAGGGCCGGGGAGACCCAGTACTTC.

The gene calls are TRBV29-1 and TRBJ1-1; D perhaps matches TRBD1 (5 bases). V lost 0 bases and J 11 bases, leaving 16 bases between the germline ends. Germline CDR1 and CDR2: SQVTM and ANQGSEA. CDR3 length equals 13 residues. CDR3 residues: CSVEDRAGPVAFF. Here the CDR3 DNA reads TGCAGCGTTGAAGATCGGGCGGGGCCTGTGGCTTTCTTT.

Many counts were recorded for this clonotype. The rearrangement links TRBV5-1 to TRBJ2-1, with 10 nucleotides matching TRBD1. The CDR3 has 14 residues. Trimming took 3 bases from V and 8 from J; bases not matched to a gene: 5. CDR1 is SGHRS and CDR2 is YFSETQ in the germline V gene. The CDR3 region has the DNA TGCGCCAGCAGCTACGGACAGGGGGGAGATGAGCAGTTCTTC. This codes for CASSYGQGGDEQFF.

This chain links TRBV13 with TRBJ1-6; D gene uncertain. The CDR3 spans 16 residues. The ends were cut back, 0 bases at V and 5 bases at J, with 11 bases in the middle. Germline V gene data show CDR1 as PRHDT and CDR2 as FYEKMQ (reference sequence). DNA for the CDR3: TGTGCCAGCAGCTTAGGGGTGGGCTTGAATAATTCACCCCTCCACTTT. Its protein is CASSLGVGLNNSPLHF.

The sample holds many counts of this clonotype. V usage is TRBV6-1 and J usage is TRBJ1-5, with 8 bases matching TRBD1. V was pared by 2 bases and J by 4 bases, with 7 bases of the junction left unmatched. Germline CDR1 reads MNHNS; CDR2 reads SASEGT. The CDR3 runs to 16 residues. The CDR3 loop reads CASSESLDRANQPQHF. Here the CDR3 DNA reads TGTGCCAGCAGTGAATCTCTGGACAGGGCGAATCAGCCCCAGCATTTT.

The chain has TRBV20-1 and TRBJ2-7; 9 bases align to TRBD2. In germline, CDR1 is DFQATT, CDR2 SNEGSKA (reference sequence). This CDR3 contains 17 residues. Trimming cost V 0 bases and J 0 bases; bases outside gene matches: 9. CDR3 nucleotide sequence: TGCAGTGCTAGAGATGCAGGTAGCGGGAGTCTCTCCTACGAGCAGTACTTC. Its translation is CSARDAGSGSLSYEQYF.

This clonotype was counted once. V is TRBV4-1 and J is TRBJ2-1; no reliable D call. Per the germline V gene, CDR1 is MGHRA and CDR2 is YSYEKL. The CDR3 consists of 14 residues. Between the trimmed V and J ends, which lost 3 bases and 7 bases, there was a span of 13 bases. The CDR3, as DNA: TGCGCCAGCAGCCACCTCTCTGATCGGAATGAGCAGTTCTTC. Translated: CASSHLSDRNEQFF.

This clonotype was counted ten times or more. The CDR3 DNA reads TGCGCCAGCAGCCAAGATCGGGAGACTGGGGCCAACGTCCTGACTTTC. Translation: CASSQDRETGANVLTF. The rearrangement links TRBV4-1 to TRBJ2-6, with D maybe TRBD2 (6 bases). Germline V gene data show CDR1 as MGHRA and CDR2 as YSYEKL. CDR3 length: 16 residues. Trimming shortened V by 0 bases and J by 2 bases, and 8 bases separated the two germline ends.